This T cell receptor delta chain was recovered during a study of γδ T cells in repeated Plasmodium falciparum infection. The overall study: Donors had four controlled P. falciparum NF54 infections over about 640 days. Sampling occurred at baseline, pre-infection for selected infections, and 21 days post-infection. Points from the study as a whole: One small rural Malian village, predominantly a single ethnic group, supplied the cohort.

TCRdb reanalyzed the multiplex PCR reads using CATT. This sample yields tens of thousands of delta-chain clones, of which 1.4% to 1.5% are seen a single time; over 8% belongs to the top ten. This clone showed up just a few times. Its antigen remains unknown. A far larger clone lies a single base away; this is likely a read error. This sample also contains other DNA sequences that code for the same CDR3. The sample taken for sequencing was gamma-delta T cells from blood. The sequence was collected from a pool of human donors (malaria-infected and uninfected, not separated).

CDR3 loop: CALGVPFPALSYFTGGYEYTDKLIF. CDR3 sequence (DNA): TGTGCTCTTGGGGTCCCATTCCCCGCCCTTTCCTACTTTACTGGGGGATACGAATACACCGATAAACTCATCTTC. Called V gene: TRDV1; the J gene was not called; TRDD3, the table's D call, lacks a check against the DNA. This CDR3 contains 25 residues. Germline-derived CDR1 and CDR2 are TSWWSYY and QGS.